This T cell receptor (beta chain) was obtained from a study of CD8 T cells in Susac syndrome. Reverse transcription of roughly 0.5 to 1 ug RNA was carried out with random hexamers. One entry per CDR3 protein results from TCRdb running MiXCR on the immunoSEQ multiplex PCR reads. The table lists some 150,000 distinct CDR3 sequences, about 93% of them singletons. From blood CD8+ and CD4+ T cells, the TCR beta chain was sequenced. This CDR3 is 12 amino acids long. The V and J ends lost 5 bases and 0 bases respectively, with 4 bases between them. V gene TRBV12-3 or TRBV12-4 combines with J gene TRBJ2-5, with no clear D. The material sequenced was CD8+ T cells from PBMCs. The TCR was taken from a human donor in good health. The CDR3 sequence: CASSKDQETQYF. DNA for the CDR3: TGTGCCAGCAGTAAGGACCAAGAGACCCAGTACTTC.